This T cell receptor (beta chain) was identified during a study of blood T cell repertoires in COVID-19. The overall study: T cells, B-cell-depleted T cells, or PBMCs supplied cDNA or gDNA.

The CDR3 contains 13 residues. V trimming: 3 bases; J trimming: 3 bases; junction bases outside the gene matches: 2. Germline CDR1 reads SGHRS; CDR2 reads YFSETQ. Original processing methods: Reference gene primer amplification yielded estimated nucleated cell counts. The protocol was immunoSEQ multiplex PCR, while the TCRdb copy is restricted to in-frame clones and leaves out a portion. D and trimming were read from the DNA, whereas the V and J calls and clone size are those reported in that table. Of approximately 210,000 clones listed, around 80% are singletons. V usage is TRBV5-1 and J usage is TRBJ2-7; 8 positions match TRBD1. The specimen sequenced was peripheral blood. This receptor was obtained from a woman aged 40 to 50 with acute or convalescent COVID-19. The CDR3 protein is CASSYGQGYEQYF. CDR3 DNA sequence: TGCGCCAGCAGCTACGGACAGGGCTACGAGCAGTACTTC.